This T cell receptor (beta chain) stems from a study of shared clonotypes between healthy human individuals. About the study: The donor pool was made up of two women and three men aged 18 to 49. The study, taken as a whole, reports: Non-shared clonotypes had lower generation probabilities than those shared by all four donors. Richness estimates generally favored naive over memory subsets.

This clone occurred once. As yet, its antigen is unknown. Germline V CDR1 and CDR2: SNHLY, FYNNEI. The length of the CDR3 is 11 residues. Sorted-subset replicate PCR reactions were performed with approximately 190 ng DNA, corresponding to 30,000 or so T cell genomes. The repertoire was sequenced with immunoSEQ multiplex PCR; TCRdb's copy has only in-frame clones and lacks some. Of about 2,500,000 clones listed, 85% to 95% are singletons. The clonotype comes from a man between 18 and 29 years old in good health. Sequencing was done on a sample of naive CD4+ T cells sorted from blood. Subset noted: CD45RA+ positively selected. The J gene is TRBJ2-5, the V gene TRBV2; TRBD1 is a possible D gene (5 bases). The J call may be mistaken, given a closer DNA end match to TRBJ2-7. Here the CDR3 reads CASSQDNEQYF. CDR3 sequence (DNA): TGTGCCAGCAGCCAGGACAACGAGCAGTACTTC.